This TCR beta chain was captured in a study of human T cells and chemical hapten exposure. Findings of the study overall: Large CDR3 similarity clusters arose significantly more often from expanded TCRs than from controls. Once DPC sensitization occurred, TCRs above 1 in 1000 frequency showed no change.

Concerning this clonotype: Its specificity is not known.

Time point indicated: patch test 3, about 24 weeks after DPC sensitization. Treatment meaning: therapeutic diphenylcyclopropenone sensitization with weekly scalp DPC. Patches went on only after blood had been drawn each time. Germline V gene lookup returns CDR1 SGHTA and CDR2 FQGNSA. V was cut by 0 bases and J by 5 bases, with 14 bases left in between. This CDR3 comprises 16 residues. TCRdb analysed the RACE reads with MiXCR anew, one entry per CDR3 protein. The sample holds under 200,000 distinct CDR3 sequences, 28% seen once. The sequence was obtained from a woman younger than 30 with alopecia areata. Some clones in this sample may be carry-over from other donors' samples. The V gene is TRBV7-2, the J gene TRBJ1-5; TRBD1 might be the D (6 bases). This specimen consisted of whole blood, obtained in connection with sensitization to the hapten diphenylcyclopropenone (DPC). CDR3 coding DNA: TGTGCCAGCAGCTTAGCTGCGGGCAGGGGCGATCAGCCCCAGCATTTT. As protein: CASSLAAGRGDQPQHF. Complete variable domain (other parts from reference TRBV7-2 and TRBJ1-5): GAGVSQSPSNKVTEKGKDVELRCDPISGHTALYWYRQSLGQGLEFLIYFQGNSAPDKSGLPSDRFSAERTGGSVSTLTIQRTQQEDSAVYLCASSLAAGRGDQPQHFGDGTRLSIL.